This note documents a single TCR beta chain sequence. What it binds is unknown. This sample is drawn from a study of T cell responses to AZD1222 COVID-19 vaccine. General study results and limits: The breadth and depth of Spike-specific TCRs increased once two AZD1222 doses had been given.

The V segment lost 0 bases and the J segment 4 bases; nucleotides outside the gene matches: 4. The CDR3 is made up of 16 amino acids. Looked up from germline, CDR1 is SEHNR and CDR2 is FQNEAQ (reference sequence). Method: immunoSEQ multiplex PCR; TCRdb's copy keeps in-frame clones and lacks some. The sample lists tens of thousands of clones, 80% to 90% occurring once. This rearrangement joins TRBV7-9 to TRBJ2-1; 9 positions agree with TRBD2. The starting material was peripheral blood, obtained on day 0 of AZD1222 vaccination. This receptor was obtained from an adult in good health. CDR3 residues: CASSLARLAEYNEQFF. For the CDR3, the DNA is TGTGCCAGCAGCTTAGCGCGACTAGCGGAATACAATGAGCAGTTCTTC.